These 27 T cell receptor beta chains came from one sample sequenced in a study of OX40 agonist ivuxolimab in advanced cancers. The method was the immunoSEQ multiplex PCR assay. TCRdb obtained this table from immuneACCESS and retained in-frame rearrangements with V and J assigned. These tables miss some clones; where compared with another copy, unresolved V genes account for less than half of the shortfall, and the remainder is unexplained. The sample table records some 70,000 clones; approximately 93% of these occur just once. The biggest ten clones account for less than 2.5% of the sample. This specimen was CD4+ or CD8+ T cells sorted from blood, taken in a trial of the OX40 agonist ivuxolimab. These TCRs come from an adult with an advanced solid tumor such as melanoma, head and neck, liver or kidney cancer.

The chain uses TRBV27 and TRBJ1-5; D remains unclear. CDR1 and CDR2 from the germline V gene are MNHEY and SMNVEV (reference sequence). V gave up 4 bases and J gave up 0 bases, with 1 base separating them. The CDR3 length is 12 residues. The CDR3 here is CASSYSNQPQHF. Written as DNA, the CDR3 is TGTGCCAGCAGTTATAGCAATCAGCCCCAGCATTTT.

The chain joins TRBV28 to TRBJ1-1; D gene ambiguous. The CDR3 is made up of 16 amino acids. Germline V CDR1 and CDR2: MDHEN, SYDVKM. The V end lost 4 bases, the J end lost 0 bases, and 15 bases lay between the germline ends. The CDR3 sequence: CASSSSTGRVNTEAFF. The CDR3, as DNA: TGTGCCAGCAGTTCCTCGACGGGAAGGGTGAACACTGAAGCTTTCTTT.

This clone was recorded once. The chain couples TRBV11-3 to TRBJ2-7, with D perhaps assigned TRBD1 or TRBD2 (5 bases each). The CDR3 spans 13 residues. Trimming removed 1 base from V and 5 bases from J, with 9 bases in between. Germline V gene data show CDR1 as SGHNT and CDR2 as YENEEA. In DNA, the CDR3 is TGTGCCAGCAGCTTAGTTGGGGGTAACGAGCAGTACTTC. Its protein product is CASSLVGGNEQYF.

This clone has just a few counts. This sequence joins TRBV4-2 and TRBJ2-3; 7 bases align to TRBD2. The CDR3 has 18 residues. CDR1 is LGHNA and CDR2 is YNFKEQ in the germline V gene. V was clipped by 2 bases and J by 0 bases; unmatched bases: 11. Here the CDR3 reads CASSQTLGGRTSTDTQYF. The CDR3 DNA reads as TGTGCCAGCAGCCAAACCCTTGGCGGGAGAACTAGCACAGATACGCAGTATTTT.

This rearrangement joins TRBV30 to TRBJ1-6; TRBD1 is a possible D gene (5 bases). Germline lookup yields CDR1 GTSNPN and CDR2 SVGIG (reference sequence). CDR3 size: 15 residues. V dropped 2 bases and J dropped 5 bases, with 13 bases sitting between them. The CDR3 sequence is CAWSRGRMDNSPLHF. The CDR3 DNA follows: TGTGCCTGGAGTCGGGGCAGGATGGATAATTCACCCCTCCACTTT.

V usage is TRBV2 and J usage is TRBJ1-3; no clear D gene. V dropped 4 bases and J dropped 1 base, with 5 bases sitting between them. CDR1 SNHLY and CDR2 FYNNEI come from the germline V gene. The length of the CDR3 is 13 residues. In DNA, the CDR3 is TGTGCCAGCAGTGCTGATTCTGGAAACACCATATATTTT. Translation: CASSADSGNTIYF.

CDR3 bases: TGTGCCAGCAGCTTAATGGCGGCTGTGAGCACAGATACGCAGTATTTT. Its translation: CASSLMAAVSTDTQYF. The chain has TRBV7-3 and TRBJ2-3; D gene uncertain. The CDR3 runs to 16 residues. CDR1 and CDR2 (germline): SGHTA, FQGTGA. The V and J ends lost 1 base and 0 bases respectively, with 11 bases between them.

This sequence joins TRBV9 and TRBJ2-7, with 11 bases that match TRBD2. The CDR3 totals 15 residues. The V segment lost 4 bases and the J segment 5 bases; nucleotides outside the gene matches: 8. The germline gives CDR1 SGDLS, CDR2 YYNGEE. The CDR3 DNA sequence: TGTGCCAGCAGCTCCCAGACTAGCGGGGAGGACGAGCAGTACTTC. Translating it yields CASSSQTSGEDEQYF.

The CDR3 DNA follows: TGTGCCTCGCGGGGTCCCGGGGCCAACGTCCTGACTTTC. Translation: CASRGPGANVLTF. The rearrangement uses TRBV2 and TRBJ2-6; possible D gene TRBD2, 6 bases. Germline CDR1 reads SNHLY; CDR2 reads FYNNEI. V dropped 11 bases and J dropped 4 bases, with 12 bases sitting between them. The length of the CDR3 is 13 residues.

V gene TRBV2 combines with J gene TRBJ2-7; TRBD2 aligns across 8 bases. The germline V gene encodes CDR1 SNHLY and CDR2 FYNNEI. The ends lost 8 bases at V and 4 bases at J; junction bases unmatched: 10. This CDR3 region has 14 residues. CDR3 sequence: CASLDGGARYEQYF. CDR3 DNA sequence: TGTGCCAGCTTGGACGGGGGGGCTAGATACGAGCAGTACTTC.

The rearrangement joins TRBV6-5 to TRBJ2-7; D gene ambiguous. The length of the CDR3 is 13 residues. Germline lookup yields CDR1 MNHEY and CDR2 SVGAGI. V dropped 5 bases and J dropped 3 bases, with 11 bases sitting between them. The CDR3 DNA sequence: TGTGCCAGCAGTAAATATGTAAACTACGAGCAGTACTTC. Protein sequence: CASSKYVNYEQYF.

J is TRBJ1-1 and V is TRBV6-1; D call uncertain. Germline CDR1 reads MNHNS; CDR2 reads SASEGT. The V and J ends lost 4 bases and 7 bases respectively, with 7 bases between them. The CDR3 spans 11 residues. The CDR3 nucleotides are TGTGCCAGCAGTGCTAAGATTGAAGCTTTCTTT. This gives the protein CASSAKIEAFF.

V is TRBV6-1 and J is TRBJ1-1; possibly TRBD1 for D (5 bases). The CDR3 is 13 amino acids. The germline V gene encodes CDR1 MNHNS and CDR2 SASEGT. The V gene lost 6 bases and the J gene lost 6 bases, with 14 bases spanning the gap. The CDR3: CASSRGVGSEAFF. CDR3 DNA: TGTGCCAGCAGCCGGGGGGTTGGGTCTGAAGCTTTCTTT.

A single count supports this clone. The chain employs TRBV10-3 and TRBJ2-5, with 7 nucleotides matching TRBD2. This CDR3 has 14 residues. The J segment lost 5 bases and the V segment lost 3 bases, leaving 6 bases of the junction unmatched. Germline assignment: CDR1 ENHRY and CDR2 SYGVKD. The CDR3 is CAISDTSAEETQYF. The CDR3 DNA follows: TGTGCCATCAGTGATACTAGCGCGGAGGAGACCCAGTACTTC.

The chain joins TRBV29-1 to TRBJ1-5; D might be TRBD1 (6 bases). CDR1 is SQVTM and CDR2 is ANQGSEA in the germline V gene. The V end was cut by 6 bases, the J end by 0 bases, with 15 bases between. The CDR3 totals 15 residues. In nucleotides, the CDR3 is TGCAGCGTCCAGGACAGCACTTATAGCAATCAGCCCCAGCATTTT. Residues: CSVQDSTYSNQPQHF.

The gene calls are TRBV6-1 and TRBJ1-2, with D unresolved. The V gene lost 8 bases and the J gene lost 7 bases, with 8 bases spanning the gap. In germline, CDR1 is MNHNS, CDR2 SASEGT. The CDR3 is made up of 10 amino acids. CDR3 sequence: CASYGGGYTF. The CDR3 coding sequence is TGTGCCAGCTACGGTGGTGGCTACACCTTC.

This clone has just one count. The CDR3 region has the DNA TGTGCCAGCAGCTTGTGGGACAGACCTATGTTGAACACTGAAGCTTTCTTT. This gives the protein CASSLWDRPMLNTEAFF. The V call is TRBV5-8, the J call TRBJ1-1; 7 positions agree with TRBD1. The CDR3 spans 17 residues. Germline CDR1 reads SGHTS; CDR2 reads YDEGEE. V lost 1 base and J lost 0; bases outside the gene matches: 9. Full variable domain (outside the CDR3, taken from reference TRBV5-8 and TRBJ1-1): EAGVTQSPTHLIKTRGQQATLRCSPISGHTSVYWYQQALGLGLQFLLWYDEGEERNRGNFPPRFSGRQFPNYSSELNVNALELEDSALYLCASSLWDRPMLNTEAFFGQGTRLTVV.

This clone was observed a few times. The V gene is TRBV7-3, the J gene TRBJ1-2, with TRBD1 matching 7 bases. V dropped 11 bases and J dropped 8; count of bases not matched to a gene: 17. Per the germline V gene, CDR1 is SGHTA and CDR2 is FQGTGA. This CDR3 region has 14 residues. The CDR3 coding sequence is TGTGCCGCCCAAAATGGCGCAGCACAGGGGGGCTACACCTTC. Its translation: CAAQNGAAQGGYTF.

J is TRBJ2-1 and V is TRBV7-8; 13 bases match TRBD2. Germline CDR1 SGHVS, CDR2 FQNEAQ. The CDR3 consists of 16 residues. With 3 bases clipped from V and 7 bases from J, the junction kept 6 bases outside the gene matches. This chain's CDR3 is CASSFPGTSGMNEQFF. The CDR3, as DNA: TGTGCCAGCAGCTTCCCCGGGACTAGCGGGATGAATGAGCAGTTCTTC.

This chain links TRBV28 with TRBJ1-2, with 8 bases aligning to TRBD1. The CDR3 is 12 amino acids. Looked up from germline, CDR1 is MDHEN and CDR2 is SYDVKM. After removal of 6 bases from V and 7 bases from J, the junction contained 4 bases not matched to a gene. In DNA form, the CDR3 reads TGTGCCAGCAGCTCGGACAGGGTTGGCTACACCTTC. It encodes CASSSDRVGYTF.

This chain joins TRBV6-5 and TRBJ2-7, with unresolved D. The CDR3 spans 14 residues. The germline V gene has CDR1 MNHEY and CDR2 SVGAGI. The V end was cut by 0 bases, the J end by 0 bases, with 6 bases between. In DNA, the CDR3 is TGTGCCAGCAGTTACTCGTCAGCCTCCTACGAGCAGTACTTC. Its translation is CASSYSSASYEQYF.

V is TRBV30 and J is TRBJ1-3, with D uncertain. The germline V and J ends were trimmed by 1 base and 0 bases, with 10 bases remaining between them. Germline V gives CDR1 GTSNPN, CDR2 SVGIG (reference sequence). The CDR3 has 15 residues. The CDR3 loop is CAWSEEWSSGNTIYF. The DNA of the CDR3 is TGTGCCTGGAGTGAGGAATGGTCCTCTGGAAACACCATATATTTT. The full variable domain, in which reference TRBV30 and TRBJ1-3 provide the parts outside the CDR3, is SQTIHQWPATLVQPVGSPLSLECTVEGTSNPNLYWYRQAAGRGLQLLFYSVGIGQISSEVPQNLSASRPQDRQFILSSKKLLLSDSGFYLCAWSEEWSSGNTIYFGEGSWLTVV.

The gene calls are TRBV11-3 and TRBJ1-1; weak D call: TRBD1 (6 bases). CDR3 length equals 14 residues. Germline values: CDR1 SGHNT, CDR2 YENEEA. Between the trimmed V and J ends, which lost 0 bases and 4 bases, there was a span of 9 bases. The CDR3 DNA is TGTGCCAGCAGCTTAGATTCGACAGGCACTGAAGCTTTCTTT. It yields the protein CASSLDSTGTEAFF.

This chain joins TRBV7-9 and TRBJ2-2; D perhaps matches TRBD2 (6 bases). The germline V and J ends were trimmed by 6 bases and 0 bases, with 14 bases remaining between them. There are 16 residues in the CDR3. The germline CDR1 and CDR2 sequences are SEHNR and FQNEAQ (reference sequence). The chain's CDR3 is CASRPSGAPNTGELFF. The CDR3 coding sequence is TGTGCCAGCAGACCCTCGGGAGCTCCGAACACCGGGGAGCTGTTTTTT.

This clone was observed a handful of times. This chain connects TRBV11-3 to TRBJ1-2, with D perhaps TRBD1 (5 bases). Germline V gene sequence: CDR1 SGHNT, CDR2 YENEEA. V lost 3 bases, J lost 4 bases, and 9 bases lay in between. CDR3 length equals 13 residues. CDR3 region: CASSFDSTYGYTF. The CDR3 DNA reads TGTGCCAGCAGCTTCGACAGCACCTATGGCTACACCTTC.

This clone was recorded only once. The V gene is TRBV4-1, the J gene TRBJ2-1; possible D gene TRBD2, 5 bases. CDR3 length: 15 residues. Germline assignment: CDR1 MGHRA and CDR2 YSYEKL. Between the trimmed V and J ends, which lost 2 bases and 0 bases, there was a span of 8 bases. CDR3 amino acids: CASSQPGSSYNEQFF. The CDR3 DNA reads TGCGCCAGCAGCCAACCGGGGAGCTCCTACAATGAGCAGTTCTTC.

The CDR3 is CASSFLSGDTEAFF. The CDR3 DNA reads TGCGCCAGCAGCTTCCTATCAGGGGACACTGAAGCTTTCTTT. This rearrangement joins TRBV5-1 to TRBJ1-1; D perhaps matches TRBD1 (6 bases). V lost 2 bases and J lost 3, with 11 bases in between. The CDR3 is made up of 14 amino acids. Germline CDR1 and CDR2: SGHRS and YFSETQ. The full variable domain, with the rest looked up from reference TRBV5-1 and TRBJ1-1, is KAGVTQTPRYLIKTRGQQVTLSCSPISGHRSVSWYQQTPGQGLQFLFEYFSETQRNKGNFPGRFSGRQFSNSRSEMNVSTLELGDSALYLCASSFLSGDTEAFFGQGTRLTVV.